The present TCR beta chain was sequenced within a study of T cell responses to AZD1222 COVID-19 vaccine. CDR1 and CDR2 from the germline V gene are LGHNA and YSLEER. Between the trimmed V and J ends, which lost 0 bases and 2 bases, there was a span of 11 bases. The CDR3 is 15 amino acids. Produced via immunoSEQ multiplex PCR; TCRdb's table is partial and in-frame only. The sample holds 70,000 to 95,000 clones, 85% to 95% seen once. This chain joins TRBV4-3 and TRBJ2-7; D not certain. The clonotype comes from an adult who received the AZD1222 COVID-19 vaccine. This sample comprised peripheral blood, obtained 28 days after the second AZD1222 dose. The CDR3 sequence is CASSQDLSEPYEQYF. DNA for the CDR3: TGCGCCAGCAGCCAAGATCTCTCCGAGCCCTACGAGCAGTACTTC.